This TCR beta chain was captured by sequencing in a study of glioma-infiltrating T cells. Study-level findings and limits: Above-expected tissue-blood divergence occurred in all gliomas, most in low-grade ones.

As to this clonotype: Its target is not known.

TCR alpha and beta CDR3 regions were amplified from RNA using iRepertoire nested multiplex PCR. Tissue mRNA or PBMC total RNA, roughly 90-450 ng, went into one-step reverse transcription and amplification. One entry per CDR3 protein, called by TCRdb with MiXCR from the multiplex PCR reads. The sample carries about 400,000 distinct CDR3 sequences, about 40% recorded once. This TCR was recovered from a human donor with low-grade glioma or glioblastoma, undergoing nonglioma brain surgery, or in good health (not recorded which). Sequencing was performed on glioma tissue, nonneoplastic brain tissue, or PBMCs (not recorded which).

CDR3 nucleotide sequence: TGCAGCGGTATGCCCGGGAGAGGGGCTGGCGAGCAGTACTTC. This translates into CSGMPGRGAGEQYF. The chain combines TRBV20-1 with TRBJ2-7; tentatively, D is TRBD2 (6 bases). The CDR3 spans 14 residues. Germline V gene sequence: CDR1 DFQATT, CDR2 SNEGSKA (reference sequence).